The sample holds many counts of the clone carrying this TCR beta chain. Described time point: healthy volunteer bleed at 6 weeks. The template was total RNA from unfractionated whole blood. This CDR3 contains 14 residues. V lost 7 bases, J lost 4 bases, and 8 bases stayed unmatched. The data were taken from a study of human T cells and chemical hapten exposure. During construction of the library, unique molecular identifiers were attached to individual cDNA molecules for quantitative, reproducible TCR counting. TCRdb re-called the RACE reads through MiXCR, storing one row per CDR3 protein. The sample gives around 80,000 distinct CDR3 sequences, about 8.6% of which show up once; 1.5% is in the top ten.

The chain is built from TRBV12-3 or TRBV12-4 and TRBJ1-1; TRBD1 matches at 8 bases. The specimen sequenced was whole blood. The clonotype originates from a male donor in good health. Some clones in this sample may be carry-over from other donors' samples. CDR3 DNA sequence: TGTGCCAGCACCCAGGACAGGGCGCTCACTGAAGCTTTCTTT. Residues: CASTQDRALTEAFF.